The 18 T cell receptor beta chains below come from one sample, sequenced in a study of T cell changes during pregnancy in multiple sclerosis. This table comes from immunoSEQ multiplex PCR, and its TCRdb copy is limited to in-frame clones, with some not included. The profile covers approximately 66,000 clones, with roughly 92% appearing a single time and about 2% taken by the ten largest. The sample in question was peripheral blood, obtained in the third trimester of pregnancy. These receptors all stem from a female donor in good health, enrolled as a control in a pregnancy study.

J is TRBJ1-2 and V is TRBV27; 8 positions match TRBD1. Germline trimming cut 5 bases from V and 8 bases from J; bases unmatched to any gene: 16. The CDR3 loop spans 16 amino acids. Germline values: CDR1 MNHEY, CDR2 SMNVEV (reference sequence). For the CDR3, the DNA is TGTGCCAGCAGTCCAGGAAGAGGACAGGGTCTGAGCGGCTACACCTTC. Protein product: CASSPGRGQGLSGYTF.

The chain employs TRBV30 and TRBJ1-2; the match to TRBD1 covers 8 bases. V dropped 2 bases and J dropped 4; count of bases not matched to a gene: 6. CDR1 and CDR2 (germline): GTSNPN, SVGIG (reference sequence). The CDR3 sequence is 14 residues long. CDR3 DNA sequence: TGTGCCTGGAGTCAGGGGGCTGATGTCTATGGCTACACCTTC. It yields the protein CAWSQGADVYGYTF.

V usage is TRBV19 and J usage is TRBJ1-2; TRBD1 might be the D (5 bases). CDR1 and CDR2 (germline): LNHDA, SQIVND (reference sequence). CDR3 length equals 13 residues. The ends were cut back, 2 bases at V and 4 bases at J, with 8 bases in the middle. The CDR3 spells CASSINRSYGYTF. CDR3 coding DNA: TGTGCCAGTAGTATAAACAGGTCCTATGGCTACACCTTC.

The chain recombines TRBV7-9 with TRBJ2-7; TRBD1 agrees at 10 bases. Germline V lookup: CDR1 SEHNR, CDR2 FQNEAQ (reference sequence). This CDR3 region has 17 residues. Trimming at V came to 5 bases and at J to 4 bases, leaving 14 bases not matched to a gene. The CDR3 bases are TGTGCCAGCAGCAAAGACCCCCGGGACAGGGGAGGATACGAGCAGTACTTC. This sequence encodes CASSKDPRDRGGYEQYF.

The chain recombines TRBV10-3 with TRBJ2-7; 8 nucleotides agree with TRBD1. Per the germline V gene, CDR1 is ENHRY and CDR2 is SYGVKD. The CDR3 has 12 residues. V lost 11 bases and J lost 4; bases outside the gene matches: 7. Here the CDR3 reads CAGGQEIYEQYF. The CDR3 DNA is TGTGCCGGGGGACAGGAGATATACGAGCAGTACTTC.

This chain joins TRBV15 and TRBJ2-7; D gene ambiguous. Trimming removed 3 bases at V and 6 bases at J, with 9 bases between. CDR1 and CDR2 from the germline V gene are LNHNV and YYDKDF (reference sequence). The CDR3 runs 12 residues. The DNA of the CDR3 is TGTGCCACCAGCAGGTCGGGTGGCGAGCAGTACTTC. Its translation is CATSRSGGEQYF.

This clone was seen a handful of times. The V and J genes are TRBV5-1 and TRBJ2-7; 9 nucleotides agree with TRBD1. Germline V lookup: CDR1 SGHRS, CDR2 YFSETQ. V gave up 0 bases and J gave up 0 bases; unmatched junction bases: 4. This CDR3 has 16 residues. The CDR3 bases are TGCGCCAGCAGCTTGGAGGGACAGGGCGTCTCCTACGAGCAGTACTTC. This codes for CASSLEGQGVSYEQYF.

The chain recombines TRBV18 with TRBJ1-2; no reliable D call. CDR3 length: 14 residues. The germline V gene encodes CDR1 KGHSH and CDR2 LQKENI. The V gene lost 3 bases and the J gene lost 2 bases, with 10 bases spanning the gap. The CDR3 here is CASSPGGENYGYTF. CDR3 nucleotides: TGTGCCAGCTCACCCGGCGGTGAAAACTATGGCTACACCTTC.

The CDR3 DNA sequence: TGTGCCAGCGGACAGGGGTTTTCTGGCTACACCTTC. Its protein product is CASGQGFSGYTF. This sequence joins TRBV6-1 and TRBJ1-2; 9 bases agree with TRBD1. V gave up 8 bases and J gave up 7 bases; unmatched junction bases: 5. CDR3 length equals 12 residues. CDR1 and CDR2 (germline): MNHNS, SASEGT.

J is TRBJ2-1 and V is TRBV4-2, with 8 bases aligning to TRBD2. This CDR3 is built from 14 residues. The V gene's germline CDR1 is LGHNA and CDR2 YNFKEQ. Losses at the gene ends were 4 bases for V and 7 bases for J; bases not matched to a gene: 6. This chain's CDR3 is CASSRWTSLNEQFF. The CDR3 DNA reads as TGTGCCAGCAGCCGCTGGACTAGCTTGAATGAGCAGTTCTTC.

The chain employs TRBV19 and TRBJ1-1; the match to TRBD1 covers 8 bases. The germline V gene has CDR1 LNHDA and CDR2 SQIVND (reference sequence). The CDR3 runs to 15 residues. V was clipped by 1 base and J by 8 bases; unmatched bases: 9. For the CDR3, the DNA is TGTGCCAGTAGTATAGCCGGGGCAGGGGGCCAAGAAGCTTTCTTT. Protein: CASSIAGAGGQEAFF.

The chain links TRBV7-6 to TRBJ2-1, with TRBD2 matching over 10 bases. V lost 11 bases to trimming and J lost 7 bases; unmatched junction nucleotides: 11. This CDR3 has 14 residues. The germline V gene encodes CDR1 SGHVS and CDR2 FNYEAQ. The CDR3 nucleotides are TGTGCCCCCAAGACTAGCGGGCCGGGGAATGAGCAGTTCTTC. It translates to CAPKTSGPGNEQFF.

This clone was counted between two and nine times. V is TRBV2 and J is TRBJ2-1, with 9 bases fitting TRBD2. The V and J ends lost 6 bases and 2 bases, in that order; junction bases with no gene match: 11. The CDR3 contains 17 residues. Germline loops: CDR1 SNHLY, CDR2 FYNNEI. The CDR3 DNA is TGTGCCAGCAGCGAGGGGGTTAGCGGGGGACCCTACAATGAGCAGTTCTTC. Translated: CASSEGVSGGPYNEQFF.

The chain has TRBV2 and TRBJ1-5; 7 bases map to TRBD1. V lost 6 bases, J lost 2 bases, and 7 bases stayed unmatched. The germline gives CDR1 SNHLY, CDR2 FYNNEI. The CDR3 covers 15 residues. CDR3 nucleotide sequence: TGTGCCAGCAGCGAGACAGGGTTTGGCAATCAGCCCCAGCATTTT. Protein sequence: CASSETGFGNQPQHF.

The chain carries TRBV5-8 and TRBJ2-7; D is perhaps TRBD2 (6 bases). Between the trimmed V and J ends, which lost 3 bases and 3 bases, there was a span of 13 bases. There are 14 residues in the CDR3. In germline, CDR1 is SGHTS, CDR2 YDEGEE. CDR3 residues: CASSSRDSVYEQYF. Written as DNA, the CDR3 is TGTGCCAGCAGCTCGCGGGACTCCGTCTACGAGCAGTACTTC.

The chain uses TRBV10-3 and TRBJ1-2, with 8 bases matching TRBD1. The CDR3 contains 12 residues. Losses at the gene ends were 4 bases for V and 9 bases for J; bases not matched to a gene: 4. Germline CDR1 ENHRY, CDR2 SYGVKD. CDR3 nucleotide sequence: TGTGCCATCAGTGTGTCAGGGGGCAGCTACACCTTC. It codes for CAISVSGGSYTF.

The CDR3 region has the DNA TGTGCCAGCAGCGCACGTGGCGGCAGGGCCATTCAAGAGACCCAGTACTTC. It codes for CASSARGGRAIQETQYF. The J gene is TRBJ2-5, the V gene TRBV9, with a weak D call TRBD1 (5 bases). Germline assignment: CDR1 SGDLS and CDR2 YYNGEE. V was pared by 3 bases and J by 2 bases, with 20 bases between. The CDR3 is 17 amino acids. The whole variable domain, remainder taken from reference TRBV9 and TRBJ2-5, is DSGVTQTPKHLITATGQRVTLRCSPRSGDLSVYWYQQSLDQGLQFLIQYYNGEERAKGNILERFSAQQFPDLHSELNLSSLELGDSALYFCASSARGGRAIQETQYFGPGTRLLVL.

J is TRBJ1-1 and V is TRBV29-1; TRBD1 might be the D (5 bases). The CDR3 spans 13 residues. Germline CDR1 is SQVTM and CDR2 is ANQGSEA. CDR3 DNA: TGCAGTGGGGCCTGGGGGGTGAACACTGAAGCTTTCTTT. It yields the protein CSGAWGVNTEAFF.